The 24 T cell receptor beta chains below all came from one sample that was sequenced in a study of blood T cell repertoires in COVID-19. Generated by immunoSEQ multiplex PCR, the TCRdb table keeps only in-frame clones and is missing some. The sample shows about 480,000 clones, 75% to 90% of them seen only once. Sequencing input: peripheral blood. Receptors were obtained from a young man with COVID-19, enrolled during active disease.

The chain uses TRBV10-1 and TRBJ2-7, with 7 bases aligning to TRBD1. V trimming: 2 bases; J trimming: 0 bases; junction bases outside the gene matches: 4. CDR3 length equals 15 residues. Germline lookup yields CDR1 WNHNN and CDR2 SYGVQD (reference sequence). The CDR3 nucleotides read TGCGCCAGCAGTGAGGGTCGGGACAGCTCCTACGAGCAGTACTTC. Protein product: CASSEGRDSSYEQYF.

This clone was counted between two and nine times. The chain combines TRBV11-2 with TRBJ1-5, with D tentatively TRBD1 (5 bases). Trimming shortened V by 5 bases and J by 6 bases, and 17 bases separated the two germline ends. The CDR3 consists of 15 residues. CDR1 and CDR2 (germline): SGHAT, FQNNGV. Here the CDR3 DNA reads TGTGCCAGCAGCAACTTGGCGGGGACGTCTCAGCCCCAGCATTTT. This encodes CASSNLAGTSQPQHF.

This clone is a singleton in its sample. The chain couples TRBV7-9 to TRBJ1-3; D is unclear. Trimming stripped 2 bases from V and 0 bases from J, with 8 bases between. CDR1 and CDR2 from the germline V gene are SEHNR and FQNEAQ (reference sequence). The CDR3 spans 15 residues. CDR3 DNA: TGTGCCAGCAGCTTACGTCCGGGCTCTGGAAACACCATATATTTT. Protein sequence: CASSLRPGSGNTIYF.

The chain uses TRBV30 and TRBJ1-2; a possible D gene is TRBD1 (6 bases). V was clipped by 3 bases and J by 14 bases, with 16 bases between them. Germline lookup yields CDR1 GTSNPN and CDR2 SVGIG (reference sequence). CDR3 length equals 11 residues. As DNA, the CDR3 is TGTGCCTGGAGCCAAAGCAGGGGAAATACCTTC. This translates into CAWSQSRGNTF.

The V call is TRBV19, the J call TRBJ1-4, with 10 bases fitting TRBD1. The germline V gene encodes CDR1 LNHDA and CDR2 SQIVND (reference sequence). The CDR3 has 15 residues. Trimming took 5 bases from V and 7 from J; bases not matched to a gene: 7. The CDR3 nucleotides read TGTGCCAGTAGTGGACCGGGACAGGGGATTGAAAAACTGTTTTTT. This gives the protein CASSGPGQGIEKLFF.

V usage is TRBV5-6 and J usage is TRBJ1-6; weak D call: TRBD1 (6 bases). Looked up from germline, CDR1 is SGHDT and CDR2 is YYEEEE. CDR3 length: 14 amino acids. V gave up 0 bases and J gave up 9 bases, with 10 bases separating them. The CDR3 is CASSLGRGLSPLHF. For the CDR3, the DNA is TGTGCCAGCAGCTTGGGCAGGGGCCTTTCACCCCTCCACTTT.

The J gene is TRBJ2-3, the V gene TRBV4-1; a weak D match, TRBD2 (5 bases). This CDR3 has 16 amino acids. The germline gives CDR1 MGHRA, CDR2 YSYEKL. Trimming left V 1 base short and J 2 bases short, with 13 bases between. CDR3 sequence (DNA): TGCGCCAGCAGCCAAGGGTCAGCGGAGAACACAGATACGCAGTATTTT. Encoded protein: CASSQGSAENTDTQYF.

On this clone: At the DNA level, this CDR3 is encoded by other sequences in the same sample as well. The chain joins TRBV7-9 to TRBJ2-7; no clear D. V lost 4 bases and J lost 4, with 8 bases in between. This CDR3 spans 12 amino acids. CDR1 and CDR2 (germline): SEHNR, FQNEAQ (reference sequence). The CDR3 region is CASSSRVYEQYF. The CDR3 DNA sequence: TGTGCCAGCAGCTCCCGAGTATACGAGCAGTACTTC.

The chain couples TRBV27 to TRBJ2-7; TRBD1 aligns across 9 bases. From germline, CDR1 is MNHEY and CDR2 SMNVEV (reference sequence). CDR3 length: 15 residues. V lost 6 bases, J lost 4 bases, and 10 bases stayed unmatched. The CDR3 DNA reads TGTGCCAGCAGCCACCCCGGGACAGGGTGGTACGAGCAGTACTTC. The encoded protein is CASSHPGTGWYEQYF.

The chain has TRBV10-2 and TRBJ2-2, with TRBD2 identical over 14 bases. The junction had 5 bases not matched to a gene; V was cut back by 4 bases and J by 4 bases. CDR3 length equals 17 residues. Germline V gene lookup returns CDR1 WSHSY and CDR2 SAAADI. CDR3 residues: CASSASGLAGATGELFF. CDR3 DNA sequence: TGCGCCAGCAGTGCCTCGGGACTAGCGGGGGCCACCGGGGAGCTGTTTTTT.

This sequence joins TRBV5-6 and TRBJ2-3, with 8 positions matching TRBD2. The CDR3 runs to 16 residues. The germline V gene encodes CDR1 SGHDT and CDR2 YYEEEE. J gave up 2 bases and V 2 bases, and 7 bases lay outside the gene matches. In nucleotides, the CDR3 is TGTGCCAGCAGCTTTTGGGGACTAGAGGACACAGATACGCAGTATTTT. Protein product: CASSFWGLEDTDTQYF.

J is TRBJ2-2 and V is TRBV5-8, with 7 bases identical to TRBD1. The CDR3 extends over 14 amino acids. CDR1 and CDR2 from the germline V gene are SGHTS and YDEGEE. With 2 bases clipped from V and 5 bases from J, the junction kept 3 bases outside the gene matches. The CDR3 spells CASSFRQGTGELFF. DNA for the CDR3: TGTGCCAGCAGCTTTCGACAGGGAACCGGGGAGCTGTTTTTT. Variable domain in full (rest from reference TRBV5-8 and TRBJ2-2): EAGVTQSPTHLIKTRGQQATLRCSPISGHTSVYWYQQALGLGLQFLLWYDEGEERNRGNFPPRFSGRQFPNYSSELNVNALELEDSALYLCASSFRQGTGELFFGEGSRLTVL.

The CDR3 sequence: CASSLDRWSMATEAFF. As DNA, the CDR3 is TGTGCCAGCAGCTTAGATCGTTGGAGTATGGCCACTGAAGCTTTCTTT. This chain joins TRBV7-2 and TRBJ1-1, with no clear D. CDR1 SGHTA and CDR2 FQGNSA come from the germline V gene. The V gene lost 1 base and the J gene lost 4 bases, with 16 bases spanning the gap. There are 16 residues in the CDR3.

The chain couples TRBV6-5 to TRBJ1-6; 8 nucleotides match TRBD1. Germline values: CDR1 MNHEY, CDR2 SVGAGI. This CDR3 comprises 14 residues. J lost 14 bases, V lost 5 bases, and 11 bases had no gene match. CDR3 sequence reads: CASSQQRQGYALHF. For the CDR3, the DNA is TGTGCCAGCAGTCAACAGAGACAGGGGTACGCCCTCCACTTT.

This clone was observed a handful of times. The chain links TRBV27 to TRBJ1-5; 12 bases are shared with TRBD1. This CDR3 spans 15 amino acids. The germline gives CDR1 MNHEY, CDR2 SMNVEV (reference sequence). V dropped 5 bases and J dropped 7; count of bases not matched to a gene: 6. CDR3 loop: CASSPGTGGGQPQHF. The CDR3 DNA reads TGTGCCAGCAGTCCCGGGACAGGGGGCGGACAGCCCCAGCATTTT.

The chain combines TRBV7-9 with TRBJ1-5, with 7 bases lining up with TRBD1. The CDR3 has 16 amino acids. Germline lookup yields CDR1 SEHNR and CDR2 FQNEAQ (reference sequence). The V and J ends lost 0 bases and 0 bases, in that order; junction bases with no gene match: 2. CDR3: CASSLAGQNSNQPQHF. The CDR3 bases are TGTGCCAGCAGCTTAGCGGGACAGAATAGCAATCAGCCCCAGCATTTT.

CDR3 sequence (DNA): TGTGCCAGCGGAACAGGGAGCTCCTACAATGAGCAGTTCTTC. This codes for CASGTGSSYNEQFF. The chain links TRBV5-6 to TRBJ2-1; D is perhaps TRBD1 (6 bases). The V end lost 7 bases, the J end lost 0 bases, and 11 bases lay between the germline ends. Germline V gene sequence: CDR1 SGHDT, CDR2 YYEEEE. The CDR3 is made up of 14 amino acids.

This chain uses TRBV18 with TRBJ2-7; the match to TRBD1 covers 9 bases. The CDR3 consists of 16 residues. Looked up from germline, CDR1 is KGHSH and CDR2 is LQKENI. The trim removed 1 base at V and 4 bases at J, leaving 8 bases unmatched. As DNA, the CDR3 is TGTGCCAGCTCACCACACCCGGGGACAGGGAGTTACGAGCAGTACTTC. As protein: CASSPHPGTGSYEQYF.

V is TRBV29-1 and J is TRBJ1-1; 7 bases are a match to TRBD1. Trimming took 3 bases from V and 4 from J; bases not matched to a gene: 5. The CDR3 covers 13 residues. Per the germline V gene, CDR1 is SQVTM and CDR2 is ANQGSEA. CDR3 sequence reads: CSVETGMGTEAFF. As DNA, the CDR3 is TGCAGCGTTGAGACAGGGATGGGCACTGAAGCTTTCTTT.

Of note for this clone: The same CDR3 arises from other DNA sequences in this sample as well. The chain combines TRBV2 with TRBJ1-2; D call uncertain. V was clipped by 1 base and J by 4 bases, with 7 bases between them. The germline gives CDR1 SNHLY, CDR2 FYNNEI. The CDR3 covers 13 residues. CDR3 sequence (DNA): TGTGCCAGCAGTGAAGACAGAAGCTATGGCTACACCTTC. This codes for CASSEDRSYGYTF.

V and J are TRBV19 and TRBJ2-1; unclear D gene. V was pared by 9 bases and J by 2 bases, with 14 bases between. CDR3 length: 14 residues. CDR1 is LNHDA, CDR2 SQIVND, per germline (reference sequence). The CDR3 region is CASLSLAPYNEQFF. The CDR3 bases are TGTGCCAGCCTTTCCTTGGCTCCCTACAATGAGCAGTTCTTC.

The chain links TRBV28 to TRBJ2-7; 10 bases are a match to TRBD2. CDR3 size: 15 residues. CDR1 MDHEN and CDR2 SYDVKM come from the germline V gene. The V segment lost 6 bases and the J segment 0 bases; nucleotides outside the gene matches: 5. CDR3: CASRTLAGISYEQYF. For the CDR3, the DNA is TGTGCCAGCAGGACACTAGCGGGAATCTCCTACGAGCAGTACTTC.

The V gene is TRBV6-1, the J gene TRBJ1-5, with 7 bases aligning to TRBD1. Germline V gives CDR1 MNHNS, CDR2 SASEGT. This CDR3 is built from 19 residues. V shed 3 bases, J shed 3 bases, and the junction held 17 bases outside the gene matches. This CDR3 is CASSDLTGLLLIDNQPQHF. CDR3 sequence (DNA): TGTGCCAGCAGTGACCTGACAGGGCTGCTTCTCATTGACAATCAGCCCCAGCATTTT.

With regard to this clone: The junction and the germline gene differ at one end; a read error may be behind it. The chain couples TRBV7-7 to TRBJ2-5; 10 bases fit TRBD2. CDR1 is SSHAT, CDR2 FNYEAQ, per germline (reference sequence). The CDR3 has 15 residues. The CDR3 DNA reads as TGTGCTAGCACGGTAGCGGGAGGAAGCGGAGAGACCCAGTACTTC. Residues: CASTVAGGSGETQYF.